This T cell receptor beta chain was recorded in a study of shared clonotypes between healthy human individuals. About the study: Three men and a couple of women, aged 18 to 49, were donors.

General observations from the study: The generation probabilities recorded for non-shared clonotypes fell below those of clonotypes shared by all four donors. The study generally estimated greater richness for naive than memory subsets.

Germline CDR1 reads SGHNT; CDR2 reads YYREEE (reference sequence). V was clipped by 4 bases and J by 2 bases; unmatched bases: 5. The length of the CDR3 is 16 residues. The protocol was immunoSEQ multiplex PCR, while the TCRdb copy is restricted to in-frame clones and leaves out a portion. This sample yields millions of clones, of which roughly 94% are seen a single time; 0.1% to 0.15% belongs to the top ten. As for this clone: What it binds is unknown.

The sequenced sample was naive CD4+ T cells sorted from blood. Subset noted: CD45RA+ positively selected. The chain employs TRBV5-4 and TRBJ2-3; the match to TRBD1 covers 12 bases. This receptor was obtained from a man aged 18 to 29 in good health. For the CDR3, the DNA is TGTGCCAGCAGCCCACCGGGACAGGGGGCCACAGATACGCAGTATTTT. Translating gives CASSPPGQGATDTQYF. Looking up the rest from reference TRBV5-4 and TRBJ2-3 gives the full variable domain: ETGVTQSPTHLIKTRGQQVTLRCSSQSGHNTVSWYQQALGQGPQFIFQYYREEENGRGNFPPRFSGLQFPNYSSELNVNALELDDSALYLCASSPPGQGATDTQYFGPGTRLTVL.